The 30 T cell receptor beta chains below all came from one sample that was sequenced in a study of control samples from healthy donors and cancer patients. Sequenced by immunoSEQ multiplex PCR; TCRdb stores in-frame clones only, minus some. The sample has over 80,000 clones, approximately 80% seen once. Material: blood. The receptors were gathered from a woman in her twenties or thirties in good health.

This sequence joins TRBV30 and TRBJ1-1; possible D gene TRBD1, 6 bases. Germline V gene data show CDR1 as GTSNPN and CDR2 as SVGIG (reference sequence). This CDR3 comprises 13 residues. V was clipped by 0 bases and J by 5 bases, with 10 bases between them. CDR3 coding DNA: TGTGCCTGGAGTGTACAGGGTTATACTGAAGCTTTCTTT. It translates to CAWSVQGYTEAFF. Full variable domain (remainder filled in from reference TRBV30 and TRBJ1-1): SQTIHQWPATLVQPVGSPLSLECTVEGTSNPNLYWYRQAAGRGLQLLFYSVGIGQISSEVPQNLSASRPQDRQFILSSKKLLLSDSGFYLCAWSVQGYTEAFFGQGTRLTVV.

This chain joins TRBV30 and TRBJ2-1; 7 nucleotides match TRBD1. The germline gives CDR1 GTSNPN, CDR2 SVGIG (reference sequence). J was trimmed by 8 bases and V by 1 base; bases with no gene match: 5. This CDR3 spans 13 amino acids. Here the CDR3 reads CAWSGDRAHEQFF. As DNA, the CDR3 is TGTGCCTGGAGTGGCGACAGGGCCCATGAGCAGTTCTTC.

On this clone: The sample holds other DNA sequences that translate to the same CDR3. The V gene is TRBV6-5, the J gene TRBJ1-4; 9 bases are a match to TRBD1. V gave up 6 bases and J gave up 6 bases; unmatched junction bases: 5. The germline CDR1 and CDR2 sequences are MNHEY and SVGAGI. CDR3 length: 14 amino acids. The CDR3 sequence is CASRGTGGYEKLFF. The DNA of the CDR3 is TGTGCCAGCAGGGGTACAGGGGGCTATGAAAAACTGTTTTTT.

This clone was picked up a small number of times. The chain recombines TRBV2 with TRBJ1-5; no firm D call. This CDR3 region has 13 residues. Trimming removed 7 bases from V and 3 bases from J, with 10 bases in between. The germline V gene has CDR1 SNHLY and CDR2 FYNNEI. CDR3 DNA: TGTGCCAGCAATGAGGGTTACAATCAGCCCCAGCATTTT. This gives the protein CASNEGYNQPQHF.

The V call is TRBV6-5, the J call TRBJ2-1, with D perhaps TRBD1 (6 bases). The CDR3 has 15 residues. Trimming left V 6 bases short and J 5 bases short, with 17 bases between. Per germline, CDR1 MNHEY and CDR2 SVGAGI. CDR3 nucleotides: TGTGCCAGCAGCCAGGGGCGAACTTTTCACAATGAGCAGTTCTTC. This codes for CASSQGRTFHNEQFF.

This chain uses TRBV2 with TRBJ2-7, with 11 bases matching TRBD1. Losses at the gene ends were 4 bases for V and 7 bases for J; bases not matched to a gene: 12. This CDR3 has 16 residues. Germline CDR1 is SNHLY and CDR2 is FYNNEI. CDR3 bases: TGTGCCAGCAGTGCTCGAGGACAGGGGGCCTCCGGGGAGCAGTACTTC. It codes for CASSARGQGASGEQYF.

This clone has more than one count but fewer than ten. V usage is TRBV30 and J usage is TRBJ1-6; D is perhaps TRBD1 (5 bases). Trimming shortened V by 7 bases and J by 7 bases, and 17 bases separated the two germline ends. The CDR3 spans 14 residues. Germline CDR1 is GTSNPN and CDR2 is SVGIG (reference sequence). This CDR3 is CAFHSQGFNSPLHF. CDR3 nucleotide sequence: TGTGCCTTCCATTCGCAGGGATTCAATTCACCCCTCCACTTT.

This chain joins TRBV18 and TRBJ1-1; 7 bases agree with TRBD1. The CDR3 is 15 amino acids. The germline V gene has CDR1 KGHSH and CDR2 LQKENI. Trimming cost V 3 bases and J 3 bases; bases outside gene matches: 7. CDR3 coding DNA: TGTGCCAGCTCACCCAGGGACAGAGGGGACACTGAAGCTTTCTTT. This gives the protein CASSPRDRGDTEAFF.

The DNA for the CDR3 is TGTGCCAGCAACAGGGATGGGGGGGCAGGTGAGCAGTTCTTC. Translation: CASNRDGGAGEQFF. The rearrangement uses TRBV27 and TRBJ2-1, with D perhaps matching TRBD2 (7 bases). The CDR3 covers 14 residues. Trimming cost V 7 bases and J 9 bases, with 19 bases left between them. The germline gives CDR1 MNHEY, CDR2 SMNVEV (reference sequence).

The chain has TRBV4-1 and TRBJ2-3; D is unclear. CDR1 MGHRA and CDR2 YSYEKL come from the germline V gene. The CDR3 length is 13 residues. V lost 0 bases, J lost 4 bases, and 5 bases lay in between. DNA of the CDR3: TGCGCCAGCAGCCAAGAAGCCCCAGATACGCAGTATTTT. This codes for CASSQEAPDTQYF.

This clone was picked up a small number of times. This chain connects TRBV14 to TRBJ2-7; D call uncertain. Germline values: CDR1 SGHDN, CDR2 FVKESK. This CDR3 has 12 residues. V dropped 4 bases and J dropped 7 bases, with 11 bases sitting between them. The CDR3 sequence is CASSPTNIEQYF. The CDR3 DNA sequence: TGTGCCAGCAGCCCAACAAACATAGAGCAGTACTTC.

The gene calls are TRBV19 and TRBJ2-3; D might be TRBD2 (5 bases). The CDR3 contains 14 residues. The V end lost 7 bases, the J end lost 6 bases, and 17 bases lay between the germline ends. CDR1 and CDR2 (germline): LNHDA, SQIVND (reference sequence). The chain's CDR3 is CASMGGLNPDTQYF. In DNA, the CDR3 is TGTGCCAGTATGGGCGGGCTAAACCCGGATACGCAGTATTTT.

This clone came up a few times. The chain has TRBV5-1 and TRBJ1-2, with D possibly matching TRBD1 (6 bases). Germline CDR1 SGHRS, CDR2 YFSETQ. The CDR3 contains 14 residues. Trimming cost V 6 bases and J 7 bases, with 19 bases left between them. For the CDR3, the DNA is TGCGCCAGCAACCCTGGACAGACGGCTTCTGGCTACACCTTC. Amino acids: CASNPGQTASGYTF.

The V gene is TRBV5-6, the J gene TRBJ1-1; D is uncertain. V shed 4 bases and J shed 4 bases, with 11 bases lying between them. Germline-derived CDR1 and CDR2 are SGHDT and YYEEEE. CDR3 size: 13 residues. CDR3 nucleotide sequence: TGTGCCAGCAGCCCTGATAGGACCACTGAAGCTTTCTTT. It is translated as CASSPDRTTEAFF.

The V and J genes are TRBV5-1 and TRBJ1-1; 7 bases match TRBD1. V was pared by 6 bases and J by 5 bases, with 7 bases of the junction left unmatched. CDR1 is SGHRS, CDR2 YFSETQ, per germline. This CDR3 has 13 residues. For the CDR3, the DNA is TGCGCCAGCATCGACAGGGAGGGAACTGAAGCTTTCTTT. Its protein product is CASIDREGTEAFF. The full variable domain, rest sourced from reference TRBV5-1 and TRBJ1-1, is KAGVTQTPRYLIKTRGQQVTLSCSPISGHRSVSWYQQTPGQGLQFLFEYFSETQRNKGNFPGRFSGRQFSNSRSEMNVSTLELGDSALYLCASIDREGTEAFFGQGTRLTVV.

This clone was detected only once. This chain links TRBV5-6 with TRBJ2-5; D gene ambiguous. CDR3 length equals 17 residues. V lost 2 bases to trimming and J lost 5 bases, with 22 bases between them. Germline assignment: CDR1 SGHDT and CDR2 YYEEEE. CDR3 DNA sequence: TGTGCCAGCAGCTTTCCATTTGACGGCGTCCTACGGGAGACCCAGTACTTC. Protein: CASSFPFDGVLRETQYF.

This clone was detected only a few times. The gene calls are TRBV12-3 or TRBV12-4 and TRBJ1-6, with D perhaps matching TRBD1 (5 bases). Trimming stripped 6 bases from V and 10 bases from J, with 13 bases between. The CDR3 sequence is 13 residues long. In nucleotides, the CDR3 is TGTGCCAGCAGCCAGAACAGGAAATCACCCCTCCACTTT. Translating it yields CASSQNRKSPLHF.

V is TRBV19 and J is TRBJ2-1; D ambiguous. Trimming cost V 3 bases and J 7 bases, with 16 bases left between them. This CDR3 has 15 residues. CDR1 LNHDA and CDR2 SQIVND come from the germline V gene (reference sequence). The CDR3 region is CASSISAMTLNEQFF. The CDR3 nucleotides read TGTGCCAGTAGTATTTCGGCAATGACATTAAATGAGCAGTTCTTC.

This clone was seen only a few times. The genes are TRBV5-6 and TRBJ1-1; D may be TRBD1 (5 bases). V lost 10 bases and J lost 4, with 14 bases in between. The length of the CDR3 is 12 residues. Germline CDR1 SGHDT, CDR2 YYEEEE. CDR3 sequence: CASEGISTEAFF. CDR3 nucleotides: TGTGCCTCGGAGGGGATAAGCACTGAAGCTTTCTTT.

V and J are TRBV6-5 and TRBJ1-1, with TRBD1 as a possible D gene (6 bases). The germline gives CDR1 MNHEY, CDR2 SVGAGI. The CDR3 is made up of 10 amino acids. V was trimmed by 6 bases and J by 7 bases, leaving 6 bases between them. Written as DNA, the CDR3 is TGTGCCAGCAGGACAGGTGAAGCTTTCTTT. This translates into CASRTGEAFF.

The gene calls are TRBV6-5 and TRBJ2-5, with D hard to call. The CDR3 length is 12 residues. V lost 7 bases to trimming and J lost 0 bases, with 6 bases between them. Germline V gene lookup returns CDR1 MNHEY and CDR2 SVGAGI. In DNA, the CDR3 is TGTGCCAGCACTGGCAACCAAGAGACCCAGTACTTC. As protein: CASTGNQETQYF.

This chain joins TRBV24-1 and TRBJ2-1; a possible D gene is TRBD2 (5 bases). Looked up from germline, CDR1 is KGHDR and CDR2 is SFDVKD. The CDR3 covers 15 residues. The V gene lost 5 bases and the J gene lost 6 bases, with 16 bases spanning the gap. The DNA of the CDR3 is TGTGCCACCAGTGGGGCCGGGGTCTCCCCCAATGAGCAGTTCTTC. Translating it yields CATSGAGVSPNEQFF.

This chain joins TRBV6-1 and TRBJ2-3; TRBD2 might be the D (5 bases). V was shortened by 0 bases and J by 5 bases, with 15 bases between the two germline ends. Germline CDR1 and CDR2: MNHNS and SASEGT. The length of the CDR3 is 16 residues. The CDR3 sequence is CASSEARTGWGDTQYF. The CDR3 DNA follows: TGTGCCAGCAGTGAAGCGCGGACGGGGTGGGGAGATACGCAGTATTTT.

V is TRBV4-3 and J is TRBJ1-2; D is perhaps TRBD1 (5 bases). Germline V lookup: CDR1 LGHNA, CDR2 YSLEER. The V end lost 0 bases, the J end lost 7 bases, and 12 bases lay between the germline ends. The CDR3 sequence is 14 residues long. The CDR3 nucleotides read TGCGCCAGCAGCCAAGACAGGGCCCGAGGTGGCTACACCTTC. It codes for CASSQDRARGGYTF.

V and J are TRBV15 and TRBJ2-1; 12 nucleotides line up with TRBD1. V lost 3 bases and J lost 9; bases outside the gene matches: 9. CDR3 length: 16 residues. CDR1 is LNHNV and CDR2 is YYDKDF in the germline V gene (reference sequence). The CDR3 reads CATSRGAGQGASEQFF. Here the CDR3 DNA reads TGTGCCACCAGCAGGGGAGCGGGACAGGGGGCTAGTGAGCAGTTCTTC.

The rearrangement uses TRBV5-6 and TRBJ2-7, with a tentative D call TRBD1 (6 bases). The V end lost 4 bases, the J end lost 4 bases, and 12 bases lay between the germline ends. Germline lookup yields CDR1 SGHDT and CDR2 YYEEEE. CDR3 length: 13 residues. CDR3 protein: CASSPGVGYEQYF. CDR3 coding DNA: TGTGCCAGCAGCCCAGGGGTCGGGTACGAGCAGTACTTC. Combining the CDR3 with reference TRBV5-6 and TRBJ2-7 gives the whole variable domain DAGVTQSPTHLIKTRGQQVTLRCSPKSGHDTVSWYQQALGQGPQFIFQYYEEEERQRGNFPDRFSGHQFPNYSSELNVNALLLGDSALYLCASSPGVGYEQYFGPGTRLTVT.

The chain employs TRBV6-5 and TRBJ1-2; 7 positions match TRBD1. Germline CDR1 reads MNHEY; CDR2 reads SVGAGI. The CDR3 contains 14 residues. Trimming removed 6 bases from V and 8 bases from J; junction bases left unmatched: 12. CDR3 in DNA: TGTGCCAGCAGGATGGACAGGACTTGGGGAGGCTACACCTTC. Its translation is CASRMDRTWGGYTF.

The chain joins TRBV19 to TRBJ2-1; tentative D call: TRBD1 (6 bases). This CDR3 comprises 14 residues. Germline lookup yields CDR1 LNHDA and CDR2 SQIVND (reference sequence). V lost 6 bases, J lost 0 bases, and 9 bases lay in between. The CDR3 region has the DNA TGTGCCAGTAGAGGGGGTAGCTCCTACAATGAGCAGTTCTTC. This gives the protein CASRGGSSYNEQFF. Full variable domain (outside the CDR3, taken from reference TRBV19 and TRBJ2-1): DGGITQSPKYLFRKEGQNVTLSCEQNLNHDAMYWYRQDPGQGLRLIYYSQIVNDFQKGDIAEGYSVSREKKESFPLTVTSAQKNPTAFYLCASRGGSSYNEQFFGPGTRLTVL.

The chain recombines TRBV29-1 with TRBJ2-1; D could derive from TRBD1 or TRBD2 (5 bases each). The CDR3 contains 14 residues. Germline V CDR1 and CDR2: SQVTM, ANQGSEA. The V and J ends lost 4 bases and 6 bases respectively, with 16 bases between them. The CDR3 is CSVAGAQKVNEQFF. As DNA, the CDR3 is TGCAGCGTTGCCGGGGCTCAAAAGGTCAATGAGCAGTTCTTC.

The chain's CDR3 is CSASDRYEQYF. The CDR3 nucleotides read TGCAGTGCTAGTGACAGGTACGAGCAGTACTTC. J is TRBJ2-7 and V is TRBV20-1; D possibly corresponds to TRBD1 (6 bases). Trimming cost V 3 bases and J 4 bases, with 7 bases left between them. This CDR3 is 11 amino acids long. Germline V gene sequence: CDR1 DFQATT, CDR2 SNEGSKA (reference sequence).